The 30 T cell receptor beta chains reported below all come from one sample, sequenced in a study of CD8 T cells in Susac syndrome. RNA, at roughly 0.5 to 1 ug, was reverse transcribed with random hexamers. TCRdb re-called the immunoSEQ multiplex PCR reads through MiXCR, storing one row per CDR3 protein. The sample has about 160,000 distinct CDR3 sequences; roughly 95% are singletons. What was sequenced was CD4+ T cells from PBMCs. The receptors shown here come from a human donor in good health.

V is TRBV6-1 and J is TRBJ2-3; a weak D match, TRBD2 (6 bases). The germline V gene has CDR1 MNHNS and CDR2 SASEGT. This CDR3 contains 17 residues. V was shortened by 4 bases and J by 2 bases, with 19 bases between the two germline ends. The CDR3 region is CASSVLSRGSDTDTQYF. The CDR3 nucleotides are TGTGCCAGCAGTGTGCTCAGCCGGGGGTCCGACACAGATACGCAGTATTTT.

CDR3 sequence (DNA): TGTGCCACCAGCCCCGACAGGAACTACGAGCAGTACTTC. This sequence encodes CATSPDRNYEQYF. The rearrangement joins TRBV15 to TRBJ2-7; maybe TRBD1 (6 bases). The ends were cut back, 5 bases at V and 3 bases at J, with 11 bases in the middle. Per germline, CDR1 LNHNV and CDR2 YYDKDF (reference sequence). The CDR3 has 13 amino acids.

This clonotype was recorded once. The chain has TRBV20-1 and TRBJ2-5; the match to TRBD2 covers 8 bases. Unmatched junction bases numbered 0, after V lost 1 base and J lost 2 bases. This CDR3 region has 13 residues. CDR1 is DFQATT and CDR2 is SNEGSKA in the germline V gene (reference sequence). The CDR3, as DNA: TGCAGTGCTAGAGCGGGGGGGCAAGAGACCCAGTACTTC. As protein: CSARAGGQETQYF.

This chain links TRBV7-9 with TRBJ1-2; D is possibly TRBD1 (6 bases). The CDR3 is made up of 14 amino acids. V was pared by 5 bases and J by 5 bases, with 15 bases between. In germline, CDR1 is SEHNR, CDR2 FQNEAQ (reference sequence). The CDR3 nucleotides read TGTGCCAGCAGCAGGATACAGGGAATTTATGGCTACACCTTC. Amino acid sequence: CASSRIQGIYGYTF.

This chain connects TRBV28 to TRBJ1-1; maybe TRBD1 (5 bases). The germline V and J ends were trimmed by 4 bases and 0 bases, with 12 bases remaining between them. CDR3 length equals 15 residues. The germline CDR1 and CDR2 sequences are MDHEN and SYDVKM. The CDR3 DNA reads as TGTGCCAGCAGTTCCGGGGCAGCCATGAACACTGAAGCTTTCTTT. Translated: CASSSGAAMNTEAFF.

This clonotype was picked up one time. The DNA for the CDR3 is TGTGCCAGCAGCTTAGGAGGCAGGACCCTAGGCTATGGCTACACCTTC. Its translation is CASSLGGRTLGYGYTF. The chain employs TRBV7-2 and TRBJ1-2; no clear D gene. Germline loops: CDR1 SGHTA, CDR2 FQGNSA. The CDR3 totals 16 residues. Trimming cost V 1 base and J 4 bases, with 16 bases left between them. The variable domain in full, completed from reference TRBV7-2 and TRBJ1-2, reads GAGVSQSPSNKVTEKGKDVELRCDPISGHTALYWYRQSLGQGLEFLIYFQGNSAPDKSGLPSDRFSAERTGGSVSTLTIQRTQQEDSAVYLCASSLGGRTLGYGYTFGSGTRLTVV.

The chain uses TRBV10-3 and TRBJ2-5; D is undetermined. This CDR3 spans 11 amino acids. Germline V gene lookup returns CDR1 ENHRY and CDR2 SYGVKD. Trimming left V 2 bases short and J 3 bases short, with 1 base between. The CDR3 here is CAISEEETQYF. CDR3 DNA sequence: TGTGCCATCAGTGAGGAAGAGACCCAGTACTTC.

This clonotype was counted once. The chain recombines TRBV12-3 or TRBV12-4 with TRBJ2-3, with 9 positions matching TRBD2. The CDR3 contains 16 residues. J gave up 1 base and V 5 bases, and 7 bases lay outside the gene matches. Here the CDR3 reads CASSTLRTSGTDTQYF. The CDR3 region has the DNA TGTGCCAGCAGTACCCTTCGGACTAGCGGCACAGATACGCAGTATTTT.

This chain connects TRBV29-1 to TRBJ1-5; perhaps TRBD1 as D (5 bases). V was trimmed by 7 bases and J by 7 bases, leaving 17 bases between them. Germline CDR1 reads SQVTM; CDR2 reads ANQGSEA. The CDR3 totals 13 residues. The CDR3 region has the DNA TGCAGCGCCATCGTCAGGGTGGGACAGCCCCAGCATTTT. Translated, it gives CSAIVRVGQPQHF.

The sample holds one count of this clonotype. The chain is built from TRBV3-1 and TRBJ2-1; the D gene could be TRBD1 or TRBD2 (5 bases each). Looked up from germline, CDR1 is LGHDT and CDR2 is YNNKEL (reference sequence). Trimming left V 1 base short and J 9 bases short, with 22 bases between. This CDR3 is 17 amino acids long. CDR3 DNA: TGTGCCAGCAGCCAAGTTATGGGATGGGACGGTGAACGTGAGCAGTTCTTC. It specifies CASSQVMGWDGEREQFF.

The gene calls are TRBV6-1 and TRBJ2-5, with 10 bases matching TRBD1. This CDR3 has 18 residues. Trimming at V came to 6 bases and at J to 5 bases, leaving 18 bases not matched to a gene. Germline V CDR1 and CDR2: MNHNS, SASEGT. The DNA for the CDR3 is TGTGCCAGCAGCAGACAGGGGGCTGGTAGCCCGATTGGGGAGACCCAGTACTTC. Residues: CASSRQGAGSPIGETQYF.

V usage is TRBV12-3 or TRBV12-4 and J usage is TRBJ1-2; the match to TRBD1 covers 8 bases. After removal of 5 bases from V and 2 bases from J, the junction contained 10 bases not matched to a gene. The CDR3 totals 16 residues. CDR3 DNA sequence: TGTGCCAGCAGTCCCGGAGCCTGGGACAGGAACTATGGCTACACCTTC. Protein sequence: CASSPGAWDRNYGYTF.

The V and J genes are TRBV5-5 and TRBJ1-2, with TRBD1 identical over 8 bases. The germline V gene has CDR1 SGHKS and CDR2 YYEKEE (reference sequence). This CDR3 spans 16 amino acids. The junction had 8 bases not matched to a gene; V was cut back by 4 bases and J by 0 bases. The CDR3 reads CASSPGTGGSNYGYTF. The DNA for the CDR3 is TGTGCCAGCAGCCCCGGCACAGGGGGATCTAACTATGGCTACACCTTC.

This chain joins TRBV3-1 and TRBJ1-1, with 9 bases aligning to TRBD1. This CDR3 has 13 residues. V dropped 5 bases and J dropped 5; count of bases not matched to a gene: 3. Germline V gene data show CDR1 as LGHDT and CDR2 as YNNKEL (reference sequence). CDR3 bases: TGTGCCAGCAGCGGACAGGGGTATACTGAAGCTTTCTTT. It encodes CASSGQGYTEAFF.

The chain combines TRBV29-1 with TRBJ2-3; unclear D gene. The germline gives CDR1 SQVTM, CDR2 ANQGSEA. Trimming took off 4 bases at V and 4 bases at J, with 9 bases between the two ends. The CDR3 contains 12 residues. In DNA, the CDR3 is TGCAGCGTTGGACGCGAGTCAGATACGCAGTATTTT. Translating gives CSVGRESDTQYF.

The chain uses TRBV7-2 and TRBJ2-7; 7 nucleotides agree with TRBD2. Germline values: CDR1 SGHTA, CDR2 FQGNSA. The CDR3 is 12 residues long. J was trimmed by 6 bases and V by 5 bases; bases with no gene match: 4. The CDR3 bases are TGTGCCAGCAGCGGTTCGGGGGGCGAGCAGTACTTC. It codes for CASSGSGGEQYF. Full variable domain (outside the CDR3, taken from reference TRBV7-2 and TRBJ2-7): GAGVSQSPSNKVTEKGKDVELRCDPISGHTALYWYRQSLGQGLEFLIYFQGNSAPDKSGLPSDRFSAERTGGSVSTLTIQRTQQEDSAVYLCASSGSGGEQYFGPGTRLTVT.

The chain couples TRBV7-3 to TRBJ1-1; a weak D match, TRBD1 (6 bases). Trimming took off 7 bases at V and 4 bases at J, with 13 bases between the two ends. The CDR3 covers 13 residues. Germline values: CDR1 SGHTA, CDR2 FQGTGA. The CDR3 sequence: CASNQGGGTEAFF. The CDR3 region has the DNA TGTGCCAGCAACCAAGGGGGGGGCACTGAAGCTTTCTTT.

V and J are TRBV11-2 and TRBJ1-2; possibly TRBD1 for D (5 bases). From germline, CDR1 is SGHAT and CDR2 FQNNGV. This CDR3 comprises 13 residues. Trimming stripped 11 bases from V and 6 bases from J, with 19 bases between. The CDR3 DNA reads as TGTGCCTCCACGCTAATACTGGGGGATGGCTACACCTTC. Translating it yields CASTLILGDGYTF.

The chain is built from TRBV18 and TRBJ2-1, with 9 bases fitting TRBD1. This CDR3 is 15 amino acids long. Germline CDR1 and CDR2: KGHSH and LQKENI. The V segment lost 5 bases and the J segment 4 bases; nucleotides outside the gene matches: 6. The CDR3: CASSSGQGWYNEQFF. The CDR3 DNA reads TGTGCCAGCTCATCGGGACAGGGATGGTACAATGAGCAGTTCTTC. The whole variable domain, remainder taken from reference TRBV18 and TRBJ2-1, is NAGVMQNPRHLVRRRGQEARLRCSPMKGHSHVYWYRQLPEEGLKFMVYLQKENIIDESGMPKERFSAEFPKEGPSILRIQQVVRGDSAAYFCASSSGQGWYNEQFFGPGTRLTVL.

This clonotype was seen just once. V gene TRBV20-1 combines with J gene TRBJ2-3, with D possibly matching TRBD1 (5 bases). CDR3 size: 13 residues. The V end was cut by 3 bases, the J end by 4 bases, with 11 bases between. Germline CDR1 is DFQATT and CDR2 is SNEGSKA (reference sequence). CDR3 amino acids: CSASVAGSDTQYF. In DNA, the CDR3 is TGCAGTGCTAGTGTGGCAGGGTCAGATACGCAGTATTTT.

This sequence joins TRBV7-2 and TRBJ2-7, with a possible D match to TRBD1 (6 bases). CDR3 size: 15 residues. In germline, CDR1 is SGHTA, CDR2 FQGNSA. V was cut by 0 bases and J by 0 bases, with 9 bases left in between. The CDR3 sequence: CASSLAGANSYEQYF. CDR3 coding DNA: TGTGCCAGCAGCTTAGCGGGGGCCAACTCCTACGAGCAGTACTTC. The complete variable domain, with remaining parts taken from reference TRBV7-2 and TRBJ2-7, reads GAGVSQSPSNKVTEKGKDVELRCDPISGHTALYWYRQSLGQGLEFLIYFQGNSAPDKSGLPSDRFSAERTGGSVSTLTIQRTQQEDSAVYLCASSLAGANSYEQYFGPGTRLTVT.

The chain combines TRBV6-6 with TRBJ2-5, with D possibly TRBD2 on 5 matching bases. CDR1 and CDR2 from the germline V gene are MNHNY and SVGAGI (reference sequence). CDR3 size: 13 residues. Trimming left V 2 bases short and J 5 bases short, with 9 bases between. The CDR3 here is CASSYGRRETQYF. The CDR3 DNA reads as TGTGCCAGCAGTTACGGGAGAAGGGAGACCCAGTACTTC.

The CDR3 region is CASSPTSGGTNEKLFF. The CDR3 DNA reads TGTGCCAGCAGCCCCACGTCCGGGGGAACTAATGAAAAACTGTTTTTT. The rearrangement uses TRBV9 and TRBJ1-4; D is perhaps TRBD1 (5 bases). This CDR3 region has 16 residues. V was trimmed by 4 bases and J by 1 base, leaving 14 bases between them. Looked up from germline, CDR1 is SGDLS and CDR2 is YYNGEE.

This chain links TRBV7-9 with TRBJ1-6; D ambiguous. The CDR3 totals 13 residues. Germline CDR1 reads SEHNR; CDR2 reads FQNEAQ (reference sequence). V shed 5 bases and J shed 7 bases, with 9 bases lying between them. The CDR3 loop reads CASSVPWNSPLHF. The CDR3 coding sequence is TGTGCCAGCAGCGTCCCGTGGAATTCACCCCTCCACTTT. Together with reference TRBV7-9 and TRBJ1-6, the CDR3 gives the full variable domain: DTGVSQNPRHKITKRGQNVTFRCDPISEHNRLYWYRQTLGQGPEFLTYFQNEAQLEKSRLLSDRFSAERPKGSFSTLEIQRTEQGDSAMYLCASSVPWNSPLHFGNGTRLTVT.

J is TRBJ1-4 and V is TRBV5-1, with D unresolved. Between the trimmed V and J ends, which lost 1 base and 8 bases, there was a span of 15 bases. The CDR3 has 15 amino acids. Germline V lookup: CDR1 SGHRS, CDR2 YFSETQ. CDR3 sequence (DNA): TGCGCCAGCAGCTTGTCGGGGATCGAAGGAGAAAAACTGTTTTTT. This codes for CASSLSGIEGEKLFF.

The chain uses TRBV29-1 and TRBJ2-1, with D perhaps matching TRBD1 (7 bases). Germline V gives CDR1 SQVTM, CDR2 ANQGSEA. The CDR3 totals 14 residues. V was cut by 6 bases and J by 9 bases, with 21 bases left in between. This CDR3 is CSVARSRGAGEQFF. The DNA of the CDR3 is TGCAGCGTCGCCCGTAGCAGGGGGGCCGGTGAGCAGTTCTTC.

The gene calls are TRBV9 and TRBJ2-5, with D possibly called TRBD1 or TRBD2 (6 bases each). This CDR3 is built from 16 residues. The V and J ends lost 0 bases and 0 bases respectively, with 12 bases between them. Germline loops: CDR1 SGDLS, CDR2 YYNGEE. The CDR3, as DNA: TGTGCCAGCAGCGTAGGGGGGGCAGGAAACCAAGAGACCCAGTACTTC. Translated, it gives CASSVGGAGNQETQYF.

This clonotype was seen just once. Germline is not matched at one junction end, which may reflect a read error. This chain joins TRBV19 and TRBJ2-7, with 7 bases lining up with TRBD1. The CDR3 loop spans 10 amino acids. Germline CDR1 LNHDA, CDR2 SQIVND (reference sequence). CDR3 sequence (DNA): TGTGCTAGTAGTAGACGGACAGGTGACTTC. Amino acid sequence: CASSRRTGDF. The variable domain in full, with the rest retrieved from reference TRBV19 and TRBJ2-7, is DGGITQSPKYLFRKEGQNVTLSCEQNLNHDAMYWYRQDPGQGLRLIYYSQIVNDFQKGDIAEGYSVSREKKESFPLTVTSAQKNPTAFYLCASSRRTGDFGPGTRLTVT.

This chain joins TRBV20-1 and TRBJ2-4; TRBD2 agrees at 11 bases. The V segment lost 5 bases and the J segment 0 bases; nucleotides outside the gene matches: 3. CDR1 is DFQATT and CDR2 is SNEGSKA in the germline V gene (reference sequence). The CDR3 extends over 15 amino acids. CDR3 sequence reads: CSAVAGGTAKNIQYF. The CDR3 bases are TGCAGTGCTGTAGCGGGGGGGACAGCCAAAAACATTCAGTACTTC.

The J gene is TRBJ2-5, the V gene TRBV4-2; 13 nucleotides agree with TRBD2. The CDR3 loop spans 17 amino acids. Germline CDR1 is LGHNA and CDR2 is YNFKEQ. J lost 5 bases, V lost 4 bases, and 10 bases had no gene match. The CDR3 nucleotides are TGTGCCAGCAGCCCGTCCGGGACTAGCGGGGCAAGGGAGACCCAGTACTTC. Translating it yields CASSPSGTSGARETQYF.